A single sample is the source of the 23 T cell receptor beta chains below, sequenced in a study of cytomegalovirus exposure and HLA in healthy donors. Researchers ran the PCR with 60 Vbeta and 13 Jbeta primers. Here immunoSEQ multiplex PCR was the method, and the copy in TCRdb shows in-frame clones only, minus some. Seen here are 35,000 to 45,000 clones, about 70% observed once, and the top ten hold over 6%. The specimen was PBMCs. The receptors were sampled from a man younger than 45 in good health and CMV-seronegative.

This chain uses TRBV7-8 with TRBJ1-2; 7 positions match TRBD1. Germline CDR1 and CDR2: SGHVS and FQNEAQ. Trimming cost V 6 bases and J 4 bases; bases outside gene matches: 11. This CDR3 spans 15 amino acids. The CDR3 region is CASRPNTGVGYGYTF. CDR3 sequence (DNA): TGTGCCAGCAGACCTAATACAGGGGTCGGCTATGGCTACACCTTC. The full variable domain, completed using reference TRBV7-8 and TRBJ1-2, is GAGVSQSPRYKVAKRGQDVALRCDPISGHVSLFWYQQALGQGPEFLTYFQNEAQLDKSGLPSDRFFAERPEGSVSTLKIQRTQQEDSAVYLCASRPNTGVGYGYTFGSGTRLTVV.

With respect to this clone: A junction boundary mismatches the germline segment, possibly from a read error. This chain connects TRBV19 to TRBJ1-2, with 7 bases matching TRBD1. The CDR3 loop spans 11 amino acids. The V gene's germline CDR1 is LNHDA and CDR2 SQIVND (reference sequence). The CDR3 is CASSIGRRGHF. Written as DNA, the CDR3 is TGTGCCAGTAGTATTGGACGGAGGGGGCACTTC. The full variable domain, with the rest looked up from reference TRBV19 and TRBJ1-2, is DGGITQSPKYLFRKEGQNVTLSCEQNLNHDAMYWYRQDPGQGLRLIYYSQIVNDFQKGDIAEGYSVSREKKESFPLTVTSAQKNPTAFYLCASSIGRRGHFGSGTRLTVV.

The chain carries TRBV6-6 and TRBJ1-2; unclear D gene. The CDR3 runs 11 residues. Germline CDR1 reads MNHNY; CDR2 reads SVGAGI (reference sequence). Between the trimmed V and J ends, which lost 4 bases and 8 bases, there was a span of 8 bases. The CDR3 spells CASSSREGYTF. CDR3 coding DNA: TGTGCCAGCAGTTCGCGAGAAGGCTACACCTTC.

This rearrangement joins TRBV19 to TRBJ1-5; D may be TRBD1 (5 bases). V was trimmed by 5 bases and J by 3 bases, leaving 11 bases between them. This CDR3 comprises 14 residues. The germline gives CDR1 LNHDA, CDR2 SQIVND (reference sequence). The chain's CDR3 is CASSHGTHNQPQHF. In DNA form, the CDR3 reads TGTGCCAGTAGTCACGGGACTCACAATCAGCCCCAGCATTTT.

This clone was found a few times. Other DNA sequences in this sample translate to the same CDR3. CDR3 sequence: CASSYSDRMNTEAFF. The CDR3 nucleotides read TGTGCCAGCAGTTACTCCGACAGAATGAACACTGAAGCTTTCTTT. The chain combines TRBV6-5 with TRBJ1-1, with a tentative D call TRBD1 (5 bases). V was shortened by 0 bases and J by 0 bases, with 8 bases between the two germline ends. CDR3 length equals 15 residues. The germline CDR1 and CDR2 sequences are MNHEY and SVGAGI.

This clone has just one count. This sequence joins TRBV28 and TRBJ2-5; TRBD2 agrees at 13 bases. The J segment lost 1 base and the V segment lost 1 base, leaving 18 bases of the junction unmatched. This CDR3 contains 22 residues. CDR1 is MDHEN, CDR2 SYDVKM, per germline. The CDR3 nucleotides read TGTGCCAGCAGTTTATCCTACGGAGAAAAAAGGGGGACTAGCGGGGCCCAAGAGACCCAGTACTTC. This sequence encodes CASSLSYGEKRGTSGAQETQYF.

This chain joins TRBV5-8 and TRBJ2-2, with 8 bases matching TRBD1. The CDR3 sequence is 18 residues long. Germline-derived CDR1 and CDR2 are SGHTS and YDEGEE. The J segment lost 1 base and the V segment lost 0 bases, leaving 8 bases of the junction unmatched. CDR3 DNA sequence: TGTGCCAGCAGCTTGGCCATAGCAGGGGGCTGGAACACCGGGGAGCTGTTTTTT. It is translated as CASSLAIAGGWNTGELFF.

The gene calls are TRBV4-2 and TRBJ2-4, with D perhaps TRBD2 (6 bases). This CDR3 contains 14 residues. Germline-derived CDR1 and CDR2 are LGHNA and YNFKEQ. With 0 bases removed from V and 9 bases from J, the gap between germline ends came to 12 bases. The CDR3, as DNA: TGTGCCAGCAGCCAAGATGGGGGGATCCGCATTCAGTACTTC. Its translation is CASSQDGGIRIQYF.

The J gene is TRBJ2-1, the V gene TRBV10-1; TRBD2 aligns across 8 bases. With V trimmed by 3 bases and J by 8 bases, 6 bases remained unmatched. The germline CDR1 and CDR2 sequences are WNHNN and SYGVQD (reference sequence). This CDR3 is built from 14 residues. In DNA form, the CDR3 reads TGCGCCAGCAGTGAAAGCGGGAGAAAGGATGAGCAGTTCTTC. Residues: CASSESGRKDEQFF.

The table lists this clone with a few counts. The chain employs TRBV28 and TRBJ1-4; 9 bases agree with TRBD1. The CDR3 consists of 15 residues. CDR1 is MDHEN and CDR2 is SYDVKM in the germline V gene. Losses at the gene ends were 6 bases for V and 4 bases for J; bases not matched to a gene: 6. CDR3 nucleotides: TGTGCCAGCAGCCCAGCGGGACAGGGTAATGAAAAACTGTTTTTT. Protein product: CASSPAGQGNEKLFF.

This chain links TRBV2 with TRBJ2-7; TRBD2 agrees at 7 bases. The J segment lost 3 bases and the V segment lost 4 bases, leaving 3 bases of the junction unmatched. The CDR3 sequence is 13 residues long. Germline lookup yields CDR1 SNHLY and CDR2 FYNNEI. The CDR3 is CASSGTSNYEQYF. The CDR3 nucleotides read TGTGCCAGCAGTGGGACTAGTAACTACGAGCAGTACTTC.

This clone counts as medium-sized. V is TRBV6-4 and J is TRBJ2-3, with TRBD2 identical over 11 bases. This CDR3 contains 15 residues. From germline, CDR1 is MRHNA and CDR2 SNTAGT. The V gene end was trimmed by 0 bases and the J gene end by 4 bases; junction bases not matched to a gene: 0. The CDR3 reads CASSDSLAGADTQYF. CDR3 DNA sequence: TGTGCCAGCAGTGACTCACTAGCGGGAGCAGATACGCAGTATTTT.

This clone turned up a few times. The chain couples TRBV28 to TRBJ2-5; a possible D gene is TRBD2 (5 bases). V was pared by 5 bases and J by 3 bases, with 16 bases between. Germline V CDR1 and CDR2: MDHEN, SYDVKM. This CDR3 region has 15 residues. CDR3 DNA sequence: TGTGCCAGCAGTACCAGGCTTAGCGCGGAAGAGACCCAGTACTTC. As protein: CASSTRLSAEETQYF. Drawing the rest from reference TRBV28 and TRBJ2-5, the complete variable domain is DVKVTQSSRYLVKRTGEKVFLECVQDMDHENMFWYRQDPGLGLRLIYFSYDVKMKEKGDIPEGYSVSREKKERFSLILESASTNQTSMYLCASSTRLSAEETQYFGPGTRLLVL.

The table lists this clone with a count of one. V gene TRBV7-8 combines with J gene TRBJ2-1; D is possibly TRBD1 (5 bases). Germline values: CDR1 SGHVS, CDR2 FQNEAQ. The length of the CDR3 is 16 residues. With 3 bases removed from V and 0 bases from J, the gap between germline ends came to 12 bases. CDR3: CASSFRAQSSYNEQFF. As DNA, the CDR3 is TGTGCCAGCAGCTTCAGGGCCCAGAGCTCCTACAATGAGCAGTTCTTC.

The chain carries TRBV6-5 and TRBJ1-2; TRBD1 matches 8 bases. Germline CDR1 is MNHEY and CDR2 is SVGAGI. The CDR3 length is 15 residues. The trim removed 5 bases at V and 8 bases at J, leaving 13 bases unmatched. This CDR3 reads CASSGRGQVLYGYTF. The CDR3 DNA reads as TGTGCCAGCAGTGGCCGGGGACAGGTTCTTTACGGCTACACCTTC.

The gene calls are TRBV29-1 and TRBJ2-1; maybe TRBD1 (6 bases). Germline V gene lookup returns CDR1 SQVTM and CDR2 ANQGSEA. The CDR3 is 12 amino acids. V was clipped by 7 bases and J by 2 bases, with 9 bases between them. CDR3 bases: TGCAGCGCCGGGACACCCTACAATGAGCAGTTCTTC. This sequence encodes CSAGTPYNEQFF.

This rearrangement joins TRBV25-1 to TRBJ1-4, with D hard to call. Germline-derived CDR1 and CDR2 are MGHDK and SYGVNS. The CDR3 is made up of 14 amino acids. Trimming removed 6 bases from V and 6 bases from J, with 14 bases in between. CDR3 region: CASRSAVLDEKLFF. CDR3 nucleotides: TGTGCCAGCAGAAGCGCGGTTCTAGATGAAAAACTGTTTTTT.

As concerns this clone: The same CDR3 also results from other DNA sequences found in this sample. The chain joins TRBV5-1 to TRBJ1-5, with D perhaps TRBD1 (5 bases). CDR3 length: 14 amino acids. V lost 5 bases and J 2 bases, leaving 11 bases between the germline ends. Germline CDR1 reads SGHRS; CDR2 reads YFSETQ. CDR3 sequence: CASSPGGGNQPQHF. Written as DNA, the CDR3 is TGCGCCAGCAGTCCGGGGGGAGGCAATCAGCCCCAGCATTTT.

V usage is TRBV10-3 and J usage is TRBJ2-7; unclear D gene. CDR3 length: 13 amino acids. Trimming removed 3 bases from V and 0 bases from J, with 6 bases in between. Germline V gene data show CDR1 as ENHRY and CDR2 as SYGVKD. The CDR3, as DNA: TGTGCCATCAGTGACTCCAGCTCCTACGAGCAGTACTTC. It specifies CAISDSSSYEQYF.

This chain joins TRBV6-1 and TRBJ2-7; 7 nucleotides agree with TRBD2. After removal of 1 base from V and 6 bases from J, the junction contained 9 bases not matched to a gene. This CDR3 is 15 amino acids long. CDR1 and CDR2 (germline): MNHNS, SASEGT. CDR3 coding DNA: TGTGCCAGCAGTGAAGGGTGGGTTCGCGGGAGCGAGCAGTACTTC. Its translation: CASSEGWVRGSEQYF.

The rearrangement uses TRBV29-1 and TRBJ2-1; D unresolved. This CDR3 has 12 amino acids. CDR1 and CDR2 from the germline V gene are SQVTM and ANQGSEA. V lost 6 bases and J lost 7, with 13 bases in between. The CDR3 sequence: CSVALGLNEQFF. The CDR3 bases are TGCAGCGTGGCCCTCGGGTTAAATGAGCAGTTCTTC.

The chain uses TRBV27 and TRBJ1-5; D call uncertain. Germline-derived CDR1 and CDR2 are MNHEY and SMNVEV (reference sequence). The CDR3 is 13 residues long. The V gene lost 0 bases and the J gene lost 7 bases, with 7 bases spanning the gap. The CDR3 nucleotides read TGTGCCAGCAGTTTATCGACATTCCAGCCCCAGCATTTT. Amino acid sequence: CASSLSTFQPQHF.

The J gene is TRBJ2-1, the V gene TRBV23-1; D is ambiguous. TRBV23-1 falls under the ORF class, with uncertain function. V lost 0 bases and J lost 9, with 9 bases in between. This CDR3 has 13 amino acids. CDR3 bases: TGCGCCAGCAGTCAATCGGTGCGAGGTGAGCAGTTCTTC. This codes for CASSQSVRGEQFF.